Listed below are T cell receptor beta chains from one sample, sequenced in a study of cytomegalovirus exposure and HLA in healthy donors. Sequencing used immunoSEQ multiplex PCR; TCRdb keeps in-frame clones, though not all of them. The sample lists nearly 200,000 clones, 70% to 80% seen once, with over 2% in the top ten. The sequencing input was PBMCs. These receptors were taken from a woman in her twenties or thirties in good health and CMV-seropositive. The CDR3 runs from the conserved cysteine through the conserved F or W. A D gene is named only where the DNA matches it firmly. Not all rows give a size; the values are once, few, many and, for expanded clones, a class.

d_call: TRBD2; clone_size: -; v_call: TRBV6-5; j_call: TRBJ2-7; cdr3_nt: TGTGCCAGCAGTTACCCGGGACTAATATCCTACGAGCAGTACTTC; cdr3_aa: CASSYPGLISYEQYF
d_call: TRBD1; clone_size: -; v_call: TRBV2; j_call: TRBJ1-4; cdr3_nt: TGTGCCAGCACCTGGACAGGGCGAAATGAAAAACTGTTTTTT; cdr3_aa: CASTWTGRNEKLFF
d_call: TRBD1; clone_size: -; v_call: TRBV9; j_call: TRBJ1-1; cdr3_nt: TGTGCCAGCAGCCCACGGGACAGGGGGACTGAAGCTTTCTTT; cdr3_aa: CASSPRDRGTEAFF
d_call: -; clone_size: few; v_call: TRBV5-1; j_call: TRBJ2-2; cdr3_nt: TGCGCCAGCAGCTTGGACCCTGGCGGGAACACCGGGGAGCTGTTTTTT; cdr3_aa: CASSLDPGGNTGELFF
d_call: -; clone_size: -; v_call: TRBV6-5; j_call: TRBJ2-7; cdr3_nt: TGTGCCAGCTCAAGTTGGGCCGGGGAAGAGCAGTACTTC; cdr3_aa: CASSSWAGEEQYF
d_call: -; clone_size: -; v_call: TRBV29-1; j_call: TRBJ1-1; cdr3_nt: TGCAGCGTTGATCCCAACAGCGGCACTGAAGCTTTCTTT; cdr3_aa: CSVDPNSGTEAFF
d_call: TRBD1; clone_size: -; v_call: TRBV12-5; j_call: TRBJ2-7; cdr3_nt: TGTGCTAGTGGTTTGGACCCCGTGGACAGGGAAGGTTCCTACGAGCAGTACTTC; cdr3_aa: CASGLDPVDREGSYEQYF
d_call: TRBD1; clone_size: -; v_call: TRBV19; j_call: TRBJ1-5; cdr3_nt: TGTGCCAGTAGTACGACAGGGAGCAATCAGCCCCAGCATTTT; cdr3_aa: CASSTTGSNQPQHF
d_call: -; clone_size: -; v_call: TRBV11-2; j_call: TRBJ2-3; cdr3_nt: TGTGCCAGCAGCTTAGAGGGGGGGGCCGTGCCCACAGATACGCAGTATTTT; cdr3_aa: CASSLEGGAVPTDTQYF
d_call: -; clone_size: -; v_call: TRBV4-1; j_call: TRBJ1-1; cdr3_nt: TGCGCCAGCACCCGAGGGCTTACCCTCATGAACACTGAAGCTTTCTTT; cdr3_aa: CASTRGLTLMNTEAFF
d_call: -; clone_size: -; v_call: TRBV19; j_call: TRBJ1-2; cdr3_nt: TGTGCCAGTAGTGTCGACCGACTCAACTATGGCTACACCTTC; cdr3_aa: CASSVDRLNYGYTF
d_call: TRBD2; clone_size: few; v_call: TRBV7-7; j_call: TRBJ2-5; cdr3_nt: TGTGCCAGCAGCTCGGGACTAGATCGTGAGACCCAGTACTTC; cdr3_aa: CASSSGLDRETQYF
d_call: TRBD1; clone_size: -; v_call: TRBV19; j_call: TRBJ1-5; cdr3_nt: TGTGCCAGTAGTACGGACAGGGGTGACTATAGCAATCAGCCCCAGCATTTT; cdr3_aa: CASSTDRGDYSNQPQHF
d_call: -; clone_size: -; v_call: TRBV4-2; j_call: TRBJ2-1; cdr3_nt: TGTGCCAGCAGCCAAGTGGAGGGGGCCCGGGACAATGAGCAGTTCTTC; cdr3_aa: CASSQVEGARDNEQFF